The 5 T cell receptor beta chains below all came from one sample that was sequenced in a study of cytomegalovirus exposure and HLA in healthy donors. Sequenced by immunoSEQ multiplex PCR; TCRdb stores in-frame clones only, minus some. The table has 78,000 or so clones, approximately 94% seen once. The sequenced material came from PBMCs. Receptors originate from a young woman in good health and CMV-seropositive.

The chain combines TRBV19 with TRBJ2-7, with 7 bases matching TRBD1. J gave up 6 bases and V 2 bases, and 4 bases lay outside the gene matches. Germline V gene data show CDR1 as LNHDA and CDR2 as SQIVND (reference sequence). The CDR3 extends over 13 amino acids. Here the CDR3 DNA reads TGTGCCAGTAGTATAACAGGGGTCAGCGAGCAGTACTTC. Protein product: CASSITGVSEQYF.

The chain couples TRBV27 to TRBJ2-1, with 11 bases matching TRBD2. The CDR3 length is 18 residues. V was pared by 5 bases and J by 8 bases, with 17 bases of the junction left unmatched. Per germline, CDR1 MNHEY and CDR2 SMNVEV (reference sequence). The CDR3 DNA sequence: TGTGCCAGCAGTACGGGACTAGCGGAGACACACCACCGGGATGAGCAGTTCTTC. Encoded protein: CASSTGLAETHHRDEQFF.

V is TRBV20-1 and J is TRBJ2-7, with D tentatively TRBD1 (6 bases). Germline-derived CDR1 and CDR2 are DFQATT and SNEGSKA (reference sequence). The CDR3 runs 11 residues. Here the CDR3 reads CSLSQGYEQYF. For the CDR3, the DNA is TGCAGCCTAAGTCAGGGGTACGAGCAGTACTTC.

This chain uses TRBV7-8 with TRBJ2-7; D perhaps matches TRBD1 (6 bases). The V and J ends lost 1 base and 1 base respectively, with 11 bases between them. CDR1 is SGHVS, CDR2 FQNEAQ, per germline. The CDR3 extends over 15 amino acids. CDR3 residues: CASSLVQGLSYEQYF. The CDR3 DNA sequence: TGTGCCAGCAGCTTAGTTCAGGGGCTTTCCTACGAGCAGTACTTC. The variable domain in full, completed from reference TRBV7-8 and TRBJ2-7, reads GAGVSQSPRYKVAKRGQDVALRCDPISGHVSLFWYQQALGQGPEFLTYFQNEAQLDKSGLPSDRFFAERPEGSVSTLKIQRTQQEDSAVYLCASSLVQGLSYEQYFGPGTRLTVT.

This rearrangement joins TRBV6-5 to TRBJ2-7; 9 bases line up with TRBD2. The CDR3 has 13 residues. The V segment lost 6 bases and the J segment 5 bases; nucleotides outside the gene matches: 5. Germline-derived CDR1 and CDR2 are MNHEY and SVGAGI. DNA of the CDR3: TGTGCCAGCAGGATTAGCGGGAGCGACGAGCAGTACTTC. Translated: CASRISGSDEQYF.